A single sample gave rise to the 15 T cell receptor beta chains below, sequenced in a study of T-cell reconstitution after alpha-beta-depleted transplantation in children. This sample's TCRbeta library carried unique molecular identifier barcodes. TCRdb re-called the PCR reads through MiXCR, storing one row per CDR3 protein. Of approximately 240,000 distinct CDR3 sequences in the sample, around 9.5% were seen once. Sequences were derived from PBMCs from the stem cell graft donor, sampled from the stem cell graft. The receptors were gathered from a human donor who donated a stem cell graft to a child with acute lymphoblastic leukemia.

The chain recombines TRBV20-1 with TRBJ1-2, with D possibly TRBD1 on 5 matching bases. The CDR3 runs to 13 residues. The V and J ends lost 1 base and 2 bases respectively, with 8 bases between them. Germline V gives CDR1 DFQATT, CDR2 SNEGSKA (reference sequence). CDR3 sequence (DNA): TGCAGTGCTAGAGCGGACATCAACTATGGCTACACCTTC. It specifies CSARADINYGYTF.

As regards this clonotype: One junction end disagrees with the germline gene, perhaps due to a read error. The chain employs TRBV12-3 or TRBV12-4 and TRBJ1-2, with 7 bases aligning to TRBD1. The CDR3 extends over 16 amino acids. This CDR3 reads CASSQMPGQSNFGYTF. The CDR3 nucleotides are TGTGCCAGCAGTCAGATGCCGGGACAGTCTAACTTTGGCTACACCTTC.

This clonotype has a count of ten or more. The chain has TRBV7-2 and TRBJ2-7, with D possibly being TRBD2 (5 bases). Germline V gene data show CDR1 as SGHTA and CDR2 as FQGNSA. Trimming took 3 bases from V and 3 from J, leaving 12 bases between them. The CDR3 runs to 14 residues. The CDR3 here is CASSFVGDGYEQYF. CDR3 in DNA: TGTGCCAGCAGCTTTGTGGGAGACGGCTACGAGCAGTACTTC.

This clonotype was observed at least ten times. The V and J genes are TRBV24-1 and TRBJ2-1, with 9 bases fitting TRBD1. The trim removed 3 bases at V and 7 bases at J, leaving 6 bases unmatched. Germline CDR1 is KGHDR and CDR2 is SFDVKD. The CDR3 has 15 residues. The CDR3 DNA reads TGTGCCACCAGTGATCCGGGACAGGGAGGGAATGAGCAGTTCTTC. Translated: CATSDPGQGGNEQFF.

The gene calls are TRBV12-3 or TRBV12-4 and TRBJ1-1; 10 nucleotides align to TRBD1. With 8 bases clipped from V and 10 bases from J, the junction kept 7 bases outside the gene matches. The CDR3 is 12 amino acids. CDR3 sequence (DNA): TGTGCCAGCGGACAATGGGACAGGGGAGCTTTCTTT. Translation gives CASGQWDRGAFF.

The chain couples TRBV7-2 to TRBJ2-7, with TRBD1 matching over 9 bases. The CDR3 spans 15 residues. Germline CDR1 and CDR2: SGHTA and FQGNSA. V gave up 2 bases and J gave up 5 bases; unmatched junction bases: 7. CDR3 sequence reads: CASSLRWDRVDEQYF. The CDR3 DNA follows: TGTGCCAGCAGCTTAAGGTGGGACAGGGTGGACGAGCAGTACTTC.

This clonotype was counted only a few times. This chain links TRBV13 with TRBJ1-1; 10 bases align to TRBD1. The CDR3 has 14 residues. J gave up 10 bases and V 4 bases, and 9 bases lay outside the gene matches. CDR1 and CDR2 from the germline V gene are PRHDT and FYEKMQ (reference sequence). CDR3 protein: CASSSREDRGRAFF. The CDR3 bases are TGTGCCAGCAGCTCCCGAGAAGACAGGGGGCGAGCTTTCTTT.

In this sample, this clonotype turned up many times. The rearrangement joins TRBV20-1 to TRBJ2-7; D is undetermined. CDR1 is DFQATT, CDR2 SNEGSKA, per germline (reference sequence). Trimming shortened V by 5 bases and J by 3 bases, and 17 bases separated the two germline ends. The CDR3 contains 14 residues. The CDR3 region is CSAFGPLGLYEQYF. CDR3 DNA sequence: TGCAGTGCTTTTGGACCATTAGGGCTCTACGAGCAGTACTTC.

This chain connects TRBV5-1 to TRBJ2-6, with a tentative D call TRBD2 (7 bases). V was cut by 7 bases and J by 0 bases, with 29 bases left in between. The V gene's germline CDR1 is SGHRS and CDR2 YFSETQ. The CDR3 length is 21 residues. The chain's CDR3 is CASEAVTGGGPLDSGANVLTF. The DNA of the CDR3 is TGCGCCAGCGAGGCGGTGACAGGCGGGGGACCTTTGGACTCTGGGGCCAACGTCCTGACTTTC.

This sequence joins TRBV4-2 and TRBJ1-1; D is possibly TRBD1 (5 bases). The V end was cut by 4 bases, the J end by 6 bases, with 21 bases between. Per the germline V gene, CDR1 is LGHNA and CDR2 is YNFKEQ. The CDR3 consists of 16 residues. The chain's CDR3 is CASSPAWGREGSEAFF. The CDR3 coding sequence is TGTGCCAGCAGCCCCGCATGGGGCAGGGAGGGGTCTGAAGCTTTCTTT.

The chain combines TRBV7-2 with TRBJ1-4; 8 bases line up with TRBD1. The CDR3 has 15 amino acids. Trimming at V came to 5 bases and at J to 8 bases, leaving 10 bases not matched to a gene. The germline V gene has CDR1 SGHTA and CDR2 FQGNSA. The CDR3 region is CASSATGTGKEKLFF. The CDR3 DNA reads TGTGCCAGCAGCGCCACCGGGACAGGAAAGGAAAAACTGTTTTTT.

In its sample, this clonotype was seen a few times. The rearrangement links TRBV27 to TRBJ2-7; TRBD1 matches 11 bases. Losses at the gene ends were 4 bases for V and 7 bases for J; bases not matched to a gene: 6. The germline V gene has CDR1 MNHEY and CDR2 SMNVEV (reference sequence). This CDR3 comprises 14 residues. The CDR3 here is CASSSGTGGNEQYF. The CDR3 coding sequence is TGTGCCAGCAGTTCAGGGACAGGGGGGAATGAGCAGTACTTC.

This clonotype was seen once. CDR3 sequence: CASSQGSGRHNEQFF. The DNA of the CDR3 is TGTGCCAGCAGCCAAGGGAGCGGGCGGCACAATGAGCAGTTCTTC. The V gene is TRBV3-1, the J gene TRBJ2-1; TRBD2 might be the D (6 bases). V was cut by 1 base and J by 5 bases, with 12 bases left in between. The CDR3 is 15 residues long. Per germline, CDR1 LGHDT and CDR2 YNNKEL (reference sequence).

This clonotype was found a few times. The chain joins TRBV5-6 to TRBJ1-2; D gene unclear. The germline CDR1 and CDR2 sequences are SGHDT and YYEEEE. Trimming cost V 0 bases and J 2 bases, with 11 bases left between them. The CDR3 is 15 residues long. The CDR3 loop reads CASSLADRANYGYTF. For the CDR3, the DNA is TGTGCCAGCAGCTTGGCCGATCGGGCGAACTATGGCTACACCTTC.

This clonotype was counted between two and nine times. The chain uses TRBV5-1 and TRBJ1-1, with TRBD1 matching over 7 bases. The germline CDR1 and CDR2 sequences are SGHRS and YFSETQ. The CDR3 has 14 amino acids. The junction had 7 bases not matched to a gene; V was cut back by 4 bases and J by 4 bases. CDR3 bases: TGCGCCAGCAGCCTGACAGGGTTTGCCACTGAAGCTTTCTTT. Translated: CASSLTGFATEAFF. The full variable domain, with the rest looked up from reference TRBV5-1 and TRBJ1-1, is KAGVTQTPRYLIKTRGQQVTLSCSPISGHRSVSWYQQTPGQGLQFLFEYFSETQRNKGNFPGRFSGRQFSNSRSEMNVSTLELGDSALYLCASSLTGFATEAFFGQGTRLTVV.